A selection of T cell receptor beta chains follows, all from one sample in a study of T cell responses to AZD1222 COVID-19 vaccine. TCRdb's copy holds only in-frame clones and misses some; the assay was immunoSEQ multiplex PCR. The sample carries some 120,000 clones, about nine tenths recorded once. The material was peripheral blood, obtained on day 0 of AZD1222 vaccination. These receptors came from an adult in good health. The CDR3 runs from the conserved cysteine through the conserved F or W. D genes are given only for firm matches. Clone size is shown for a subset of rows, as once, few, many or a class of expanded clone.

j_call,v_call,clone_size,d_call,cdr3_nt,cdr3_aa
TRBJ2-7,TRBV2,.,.,TGTGCTAGTAACAGGGTCCCCTACGAGCAGTACTTC,CASNRVPYEQYF
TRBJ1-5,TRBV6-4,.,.,TGTGCCAGCAGTGAGGGGTATAATCAGCCCCAGCATTTT,CASSEGYNQPQHF
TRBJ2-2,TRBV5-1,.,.,TGCGCCAGCAGCTTGAGGGGGGGCCCGAACACCGGGGAGCTGTTTTTT,CASSLRGGPNTGELFF
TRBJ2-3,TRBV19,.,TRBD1,TGTGCCAGTAGTCTCGGGACAGGGGCAGATACGCAGTATTTT,CASSLGTGADTQYF
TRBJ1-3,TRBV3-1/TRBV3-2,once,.,TGTGCCAGCAGTCTCTCTGGAAACACCATATATTTT,CASSLSGNTIYF
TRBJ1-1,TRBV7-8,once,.,TGTGCCAGCAGCCCACGCACAGGGAGGTCTTTCTTT,CASSPRTGRSFF
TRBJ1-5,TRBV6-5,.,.,TGTGCCAGCAGTTCCCAGGTAGGGAATCAGCCCCAGCATTTT,CASSSQVGNQPQHF
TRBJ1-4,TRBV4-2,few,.,TGTGCCAGCAGCCACCTCGACTTGGTTGGAAAACTGTTTTTT,CASSHLDLVGKLFF
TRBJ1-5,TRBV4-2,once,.,TGTGCCAGCAGCCCAAAAGACAGAGGGGTAAATCAGCCCCAGCATTTT,CASSPKDRGVNQPQHF
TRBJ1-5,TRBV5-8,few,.,TGTGCCAGCAGCTTGAGAATCATTAGCAATCAGCCCCAGCATTTT,CASSLRIISNQPQHF
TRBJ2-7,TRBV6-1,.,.,TGTGCCAGCAGTGAAGTACAGATATCCTACGAGCAGTACTTC,CASSEVQISYEQYF
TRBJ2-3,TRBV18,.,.,TGTGCCAGCTCAAGCCAGAGCGCAGATACGCAGTATTTT,CASSSQSADTQYF
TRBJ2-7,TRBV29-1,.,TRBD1,TGCAGCGTTACTTCAGGGACAGGGGAGCAGTACTTC,CSVTSGTGEQYF